One and the same sample provided the 26 T cell receptor beta chains below, sequenced in a study of PD-L1 blockade in urothelial cancer. The table came from immunoSEQ multiplex PCR; TCRdb's copy has only in-frame clones and leaves some out. This table has 25,000 to 30,000 clones, around 87% appearing once. Sample: PBMCs, taken around atezolizumab (anti-PD-L1) treatment. These receptors all come from a man aged 45 to 65 with urothelial cancer.

J is TRBJ2-2 and V is TRBV19, with 8 bases lining up with TRBD2. The CDR3 covers 17 residues. Germline V CDR1 and CDR2: LNHDA, SQIVND (reference sequence). Trimming took 2 bases from V and 4 from J; bases not matched to a gene: 9. CDR3 in DNA: TGTGCCAGTAGTATATCTAGCGGGCCCTCGGGCACCGGGGAGCTGTTTTTT. Translating gives CASSISSGPSGTGELFF.

V and J are TRBV25-1 and TRBJ2-1, with TRBD1 matching 9 bases. Trimming removed 6 bases from V and 2 bases from J; junction bases left unmatched: 11. Germline values: CDR1 MGHDK, CDR2 SYGVNS. The CDR3 is 17 residues long. The DNA for the CDR3 is TGTGCCAGCAGGACGGGAGTGGGACAGGGAACCTACAATGAGCAGTTCTTC. Its protein is CASRTGVGQGTYNEQFF.

CDR3 region: CASSLSPGGAYEQYF. The CDR3 DNA is TGTGCCAGCAGTTTGAGTCCGGGGGGCGCCTACGAGCAGTACTTC. J is TRBJ2-7 and V is TRBV27; possible D gene TRBD2, 7 bases. Germline V CDR1 and CDR2: MNHEY, SMNVEV (reference sequence). V lost 3 bases and J lost 2, with 14 bases in between. This CDR3 contains 15 residues.

The chain carries TRBV10-3 and TRBJ1-5; the D is unclear. The CDR3 totals 16 residues. Trimming removed 3 bases from V and 0 bases from J, with 12 bases in between. Germline assignment: CDR1 ENHRY and CDR2 SYGVKD. CDR3 in amino acids: CAISEAIVISNQPQHF. CDR3 sequence (DNA): TGTGCCATCAGTGAAGCTATAGTCATTAGCAATCAGCCCCAGCATTTT.

The chain combines TRBV5-1 with TRBJ2-7; 9 bases match TRBD1. Germline loops: CDR1 SGHRS, CDR2 YFSETQ. The CDR3 is 15 amino acids. Trimming removed 1 base from V and 2 bases from J; junction bases left unmatched: 4. The CDR3 bases are TGCGCCAGCAGCTTGACGACAGGGGGTCCCTACGAGCAGTACTTC. It encodes CASSLTTGGPYEQYF.

This rearrangement joins TRBV4-3 to TRBJ2-7; D may be TRBD1 (7 bases). Per the germline V gene, CDR1 is LGHNA and CDR2 is YSLEER. The CDR3 is 15 residues long. With 0 bases removed from V and 8 bases from J, the gap between germline ends came to 17 bases. CDR3 residues: CASSQDWGQGGKQYF. In nucleotides, the CDR3 is TGCGCCAGCAGCCAAGATTGGGGCCAGGGGGGTAAGCAGTACTTC.

The table lists this clone with a count of one. J is TRBJ1-2 and V is TRBV20-1; a weak D match, TRBD1 (5 bases). The germline V gene encodes CDR1 DFQATT and CDR2 SNEGSKA (reference sequence). The CDR3 spans 11 residues. The ends were cut back, 6 bases at V and 8 bases at J, with 13 bases in the middle. Here the CDR3 DNA reads TGCAGTGCCCCTTGGGGCGGCGGCTACACCTTC. As protein: CSAPWGGGYTF.

The chain employs TRBV11-3 and TRBJ2-6; 7 nucleotides align to TRBD1. Trimming cost V 5 bases and J 0 bases; bases outside gene matches: 4. Germline assignment: CDR1 SGHNT and CDR2 YENEEA. This CDR3 comprises 16 residues. For the CDR3, the DNA is TGTGCCAGCAGCCCGGGACAGCTCTCTGGGGCCAACGTCCTGACTTTC. This gives the protein CASSPGQLSGANVLTF.

CDR3: CASSEWTGTNSPLHF. CDR3 nucleotide sequence: TGCGCCAGCAGTGAGTGGACAGGGACGAATTCACCCCTCCACTTT. The chain has TRBV10-1 and TRBJ1-6, with 8 bases that match TRBD1. From germline, CDR1 is WNHNN and CDR2 SYGVQD (reference sequence). This CDR3 has 15 residues. Trimming removed 1 base from V and 7 bases from J; junction bases left unmatched: 3.

The J gene is TRBJ2-3, the V gene TRBV9; weak D call: TRBD2 (7 bases). With 0 bases removed from V and 4 bases from J, the gap between germline ends came to 12 bases. This CDR3 has 15 residues. CDR1 is SGDLS and CDR2 is YYNGEE in the germline V gene. The CDR3 loop is CASSVVGGGPDTQYF. CDR3 DNA sequence: TGTGCCAGCAGCGTAGTTGGGGGGGGCCCAGATACGCAGTATTTT.

This clone appeared a few times. The chain recombines TRBV5-4 with TRBJ1-3, with 8 bases that match TRBD1. The germline gives CDR1 SGHNT, CDR2 YYREEE (reference sequence). V lost 1 base to trimming and J lost 7 bases; unmatched junction nucleotides: 4. The CDR3 loop spans 14 amino acids. The CDR3 DNA follows: TGTGCCAGCAGCTTGCAGGGGGCGGCGAACACCATATATTTT. As protein: CASSLQGAANTIYF.

This chain joins TRBV30 and TRBJ1-2, with 7 bases identical to TRBD1. This CDR3 is 11 amino acids long. V shed 5 bases and J 10 bases; nucleotides not matched to a gene: 7. Germline assignment: CDR1 GTSNPN and CDR2 SVGIG (reference sequence). CDR3: CAWGDRGDYTF. DNA for the CDR3: TGTGCCTGGGGGGACAGAGGCGACTACACCTTC.

This chain links TRBV10-3 with TRBJ2-6; 9 bases agree with TRBD1. V was pared by 0 bases and J by 2 bases, with 5 bases of the junction left unmatched. CDR3 length: 18 residues. In germline, CDR1 is ENHRY, CDR2 SYGVKD. DNA for the CDR3: TGTGCCATCAGTGAGTCGGGGACAGGGACTCCTGGGGCCAACGTCCTGACTTTC. The encoded protein is CAISESGTGTPGANVLTF.

V is TRBV15 and J is TRBJ2-1, with 11 nucleotides matching TRBD2. The CDR3 contains 16 residues. The germline CDR1 and CDR2 sequences are LNHNV and YYDKDF (reference sequence). J was trimmed by 9 bases and V by 5 bases; bases with no gene match: 12. The CDR3 reads CATSDYSSGGPGEQFF. As DNA, the CDR3 is TGTGCCACCAGCGATTATTCTAGCGGGGGGCCGGGTGAGCAGTTCTTC.

There are a few counts of this clone. This chain joins TRBV5-5 and TRBJ2-7; D call uncertain. The CDR3 runs to 13 residues. CDR1 and CDR2 (germline): SGHKS, YYEKEE (reference sequence). V gave up 2 bases and J gave up 2 bases, with 8 bases separating them. Here the CDR3 DNA reads TGTGCCAGCAGCTTTGGTGTAGCCTACGAGCAGTACTTC. It yields the protein CASSFGVAYEQYF.

The chain's CDR3 is CASSRQGWETQYF. CDR3 DNA sequence: TGTGCCAGCAGCCGACAGGGGTGGGAGACCCAGTACTTC. The V and J genes are TRBV11-2 and TRBJ2-5; 8 bases agree with TRBD1. Per the germline V gene, CDR1 is SGHAT and CDR2 is FQNNGV. Unmatched junction bases numbered 4, after V lost 5 bases and J lost 5 bases. The CDR3 covers 13 residues. The whole variable domain, filled in from reference TRBV11-2 and TRBJ2-5, reads EAGVAQSPRYKIIEKRQSVAFWCNPISGHATLYWYQQILGQGPKLLIQFQNNGVVDDSQLPKDRFSAERLKGVDSTLKIQPAKLEDSAVYLCASSRQGWETQYFGPGTRLLVL.

CDR3 in DNA: TGTGCCAGCAGCCATACAGGGGGCGGGGGCTACACCTTC. Its protein is CASSHTGGGGYTF. V and J are TRBV5-6 and TRBJ1-2; 9 bases are a match to TRBD1. Per the germline V gene, CDR1 is SGHDT and CDR2 is YYEEEE. The CDR3 consists of 13 residues. V trimming: 4 bases; J trimming: 8 bases; junction bases outside the gene matches: 6. Based on the CDR3 plus reference TRBV5-6 and TRBJ1-2, the full variable domain is DAGVTQSPTHLIKTRGQQVTLRCSPKSGHDTVSWYQQALGQGPQFIFQYYEEEERQRGNFPDRFSGHQFPNYSSELNVNALLLGDSALYLCASSHTGGGGYTFGSGTRLTVV.

The chain couples TRBV21-1 to TRBJ1-5; the table's D gene call, TRBD1, was not cross checked with the DNA. TRBV21-1 is listed as a pseudogene. The CDR3 has 15 residues. In DNA, the CDR3 is TGTGCCAGCAGCAAAAGGGGACAGAGCAATCAGCCCCAGCATTTT. Protein: CASSKRGQSNQPQHF.

This clone was counted a single time. V is TRBV7-2 and J is TRBJ2-3; possible D gene TRBD1, 5 bases. The CDR3 spans 16 residues. Per germline, CDR1 SGHTA and CDR2 FQGNSA. The germline V and J ends were trimmed by 5 bases and 5 bases, with 20 bases remaining between them. CDR3 DNA sequence: TGTGCCAGCAGCCCCGATCGAAGCAGGACAATAGATACGCAGTATTTT. It yields the protein CASSPDRSRTIDTQYF.

V usage is TRBV6-6 and J usage is TRBJ1-2; tentatively, D is TRBD1 (6 bases). Between the trimmed V and J ends, which lost 2 bases and 4 bases, there was a span of 14 bases. The CDR3 consists of 15 residues. The germline V gene has CDR1 MNHNY and CDR2 SVGAGI (reference sequence). The CDR3 DNA reads TGTGCCAGCAGTTACCCGACCCCCAGGGGCTATGGCTACACCTTC. Protein product: CASSYPTPRGYGYTF.

The chain combines TRBV7-2 with TRBJ2-7, with a weak D call TRBD2 (6 bases). The CDR3 spans 15 residues. The germline CDR1 and CDR2 sequences are SGHTA and FQGNSA. V lost 1 base to trimming and J lost 2 bases, with 12 bases between them. This CDR3 reads CASSLGLGNPYEQYF. CDR3 DNA sequence: TGTGCCAGCAGCTTAGGACTAGGGAACCCCTACGAGCAGTACTTC.

In DNA form, the CDR3 reads TGTGCCAGCAGTGAGTCGGGGGGTTATAATGAGCAGTTCTTC. Translating gives CASSESGGYNEQFF. The chain carries TRBV6-1 and TRBJ2-1; 7 nucleotides align to TRBD2. The CDR3 is made up of 14 amino acids. Germline loops: CDR1 MNHNS, CDR2 SASEGT. J lost 7 bases, V lost 3 bases, and 6 bases had no gene match.

The V call is TRBV4-3, the J call TRBJ2-5, with 10 bases identical to TRBD2. Per germline, CDR1 LGHNA and CDR2 YSLEER. The CDR3 covers 15 residues. The V gene end was trimmed by 0 bases and the J gene end by 5 bases; junction bases not matched to a gene: 3. The CDR3 spells CASSQDTSGTETQYF. DNA of the CDR3: TGCGCCAGCAGCCAAGATACTAGCGGGACGGAGACCCAGTACTTC.

J is TRBJ2-1 and V is TRBV19; 13 positions agree with TRBD2. The germline V gene has CDR1 LNHDA and CDR2 SQIVND (reference sequence). Losses at the gene ends were 0 bases for V and 2 bases for J; bases not matched to a gene: 4. The CDR3 sequence is 18 residues long. The CDR3 spells CASSIERGLAGAYNEQFF. The CDR3 bases are TGTGCCAGTAGTATAGAACGCGGACTAGCGGGAGCCTACAATGAGCAGTTCTTC. Full variable domain (outside the CDR3, taken from reference TRBV19 and TRBJ2-1): DGGITQSPKYLFRKEGQNVTLSCEQNLNHDAMYWYRQDPGQGLRLIYYSQIVNDFQKGDIAEGYSVSREKKESFPLTVTSAQKNPTAFYLCASSIERGLAGAYNEQFFGPGTRLTVL.

This clone showed up just once. V is TRBV6-1 and J is TRBJ2-3; 7 positions match TRBD1. The CDR3 sequence is 14 residues long. The V segment lost 4 bases and the J segment 5 bases; nucleotides outside the gene matches: 6. Per germline, CDR1 MNHNS and CDR2 SASEGT. CDR3 in amino acids: CASSVDRNVDTQYF. In nucleotides, the CDR3 is TGTGCCAGCAGTGTGGACAGGAATGTAGATACGCAGTATTTT.

The V gene is TRBV18, the J gene TRBJ1-2, with 7 nucleotides matching TRBD1. V gave up 4 bases and J gave up 1 base; unmatched junction bases: 6. This CDR3 has 15 residues. Germline V gene sequence: CDR1 KGHSH, CDR2 LQKENI. CDR3 nucleotide sequence: TGTGCCAGCTCACTGACAGGGCGGCATAACTATGGCTACACCTTC. Protein sequence: CASSLTGRHNYGYTF.